Shown below are 26 T cell receptor beta chains from a single sample sequenced in a study of blood T cell repertoires in COVID-19. Produced via immunoSEQ multiplex PCR; TCRdb's table is partial and in-frame only. Found here are a few hundred thousand clones, 87% of them singletons; the top ten hold 6% to 6.5%. Sequencing was performed on PBMCs or T cells enriched from blood (not recorded which). The receptor set was obtained from a woman between 40 and 55 years old who had recovered from COVID-19.

This chain connects TRBV18 to TRBJ2-7; a possible D gene is TRBD1 (6 bases). The CDR3 contains 15 residues. Germline V gene data show CDR1 as KGHSH and CDR2 as LQKENI. Between the trimmed V and J ends, which lost 2 bases and 4 bases, there was a span of 15 bases. The CDR3 loop is CASSPGAGDLYEQYF. The CDR3 DNA is TGTGCCAGCTCACCAGGGGCAGGGGACCTTTACGAGCAGTACTTC.

The rearrangement links TRBV10-3 to TRBJ1-2; 7 bases map to TRBD1. After removal of 8 bases from V and 3 bases from J, the junction contained 12 bases not matched to a gene. This CDR3 spans 15 amino acids. The germline CDR1 and CDR2 sequences are ENHRY and SYGVKD. The CDR3 DNA sequence: TGTGCCATCCGCCCGGACAGGCCTACAGACTATGGCTACACCTTC. It encodes CAIRPDRPTDYGYTF.

This CDR3 is CASSSQREDRSEQFF. Here the CDR3 DNA reads TGCGCCAGCAGCTCACAGCGGGAGGACCGGAGTGAGCAGTTCTTC. The chain employs TRBV5-1 and TRBJ2-1; 9 bases align to TRBD2. With 3 bases clipped from V and 9 bases from J, the junction kept 10 bases outside the gene matches. Germline V lookup: CDR1 SGHRS, CDR2 YFSETQ. The length of the CDR3 is 15 residues.

This chain connects TRBV19 to TRBJ2-1, with 10 nucleotides matching TRBD2. After removal of 0 bases from V and 5 bases from J, the junction contained 10 bases not matched to a gene. The CDR3 sequence is 18 residues long. CDR1 and CDR2 (germline): LNHDA, SQIVND (reference sequence). The CDR3 DNA follows: TGTGCCAGTAGTATAGATCTGGCTAGCGGGAGACCCCACAATGAGCAGTTCTTC. The encoded protein is CASSIDLASGRPHNEQFF.

V usage is TRBV7-6 and J usage is TRBJ2-3; 8 bases fit TRBD2. CDR3 length: 16 residues. CDR1 is SGHVS and CDR2 is FNYEAQ in the germline V gene. The V and J ends lost 3 bases and 2 bases, in that order; junction bases with no gene match: 7. CDR3: CASSFGTRGTTDTQYF. In nucleotides, the CDR3 is TGTGCCAGCAGCTTCGGGACTAGGGGAACCACAGATACGCAGTATTTT.

This clone has just one count. The rearrangement links TRBV28 to TRBJ2-1, with TRBD2 identical over 7 bases. With 6 bases clipped from V and 7 bases from J, the junction kept 15 bases outside the gene matches. Germline CDR1 is MDHEN and CDR2 is SYDVKM. This CDR3 comprises 16 residues. The CDR3 nucleotides are TGTGCCAGCAGCAAATTGTTGGGAGGGCCGCGAAATGAGCAGTTCTTC. This sequence encodes CASSKLLGGPRNEQFF.

This clone came up once. V gene TRBV10-3 combines with J gene TRBJ1-6; 9 bases are shared with TRBD1. Germline assignment: CDR1 ENHRY and CDR2 SYGVKD. The CDR3 is 15 residues long. Unmatched junction bases numbered 5, after V lost 3 bases and J lost 8 bases. CDR3 sequence (DNA): TGTGCCATCAGTGACCCGGGACAGGGAGATTCACCCCTCCACTTT. Amino acid sequence: CAISDPGQGDSPLHF.

This chain joins TRBV29-1 and TRBJ1-4, with TRBD1 matching over 8 bases. The CDR3 covers 17 residues. Germline CDR1 SQVTM, CDR2 ANQGSEA. Trimming removed 6 bases from V and 7 bases from J; junction bases left unmatched: 19. CDR3 amino acids: CSVAFYTGGPNGEKLFF. CDR3 coding DNA: TGCAGCGTCGCTTTCTATACAGGGGGGCCGAATGGTGAAAAACTGTTTTTT.

V usage is TRBV25-1 and J usage is TRBJ2-3; TRBD1 agrees at 9 bases. The germline CDR1 and CDR2 sequences are MGHDK and SYGVNS. Losses at the gene ends were 4 bases for V and 6 bases for J; bases not matched to a gene: 8. The CDR3 is 15 amino acids. The chain's CDR3 is CASSAWWTGDDTQYF. The CDR3 DNA is TGTGCCAGCAGTGCGTGGTGGACAGGGGACGATACGCAGTATTTT.

The chain carries TRBV28 and TRBJ1-1; the D gene is possibly TRBD1 (6 bases). The germline gives CDR1 MDHEN, CDR2 SYDVKM. The V end lost 7 bases, the J end lost 3 bases, and 24 bases lay between the germline ends. The CDR3 contains 17 residues. CDR3 DNA: TGTGCCAGCACCCTCATTTGGGGGGGCAGGGGTGACACTGAAGCTTTCTTT. Translating it yields CASTLIWGGRGDTEAFF.

The chain is built from TRBV7-9 and TRBJ2-3; D may be TRBD1 (5 bases). The CDR3 loop spans 13 amino acids. The ends were cut back, 2 bases at V and 5 bases at J, with 8 bases in the middle. Germline CDR1 is SEHNR and CDR2 is FQNEAQ (reference sequence). In DNA form, the CDR3 reads TGTGCCAGCAGCTTACTTCAGGGAGATACGCAGTATTTT. This encodes CASSLLQGDTQYF.

J is TRBJ1-2 and V is TRBV6-5; 8 bases align to TRBD1. CDR1 is MNHEY, CDR2 SVGAGI, per germline. Unmatched junction bases numbered 10, after V lost 10 bases and J lost 3 bases. This CDR3 has 14 amino acids. The CDR3 protein is CATQDRAGDYGYTF. The DNA of the CDR3 is TGTGCCACCCAGGACAGGGCGGGCGACTATGGCTACACCTTC.

The rearrangement joins TRBV6-5 to TRBJ2-2; D remains ambiguous. The CDR3 is 16 residues long. CDR1 is MNHEY, CDR2 SVGAGI, per germline. The V end was cut by 0 bases, the J end by 2 bases, with 10 bases between. DNA for the CDR3: TGTGCCAGCAGTTACTCGACTGTACAAAACACCGGGGAGCTGTTTTTT. Protein product: CASSYSTVQNTGELFF.

The chain has TRBV5-4 and TRBJ2-1; 7 nucleotides align to TRBD2. This CDR3 has 13 residues. Germline V gene lookup returns CDR1 SGHNT and CDR2 YYREEE (reference sequence). V lost 0 bases to trimming and J lost 10 bases; unmatched junction nucleotides: 4. The CDR3 region has the DNA TGTGCCAGCAGCTTGGTCACTAGCGCCGAGCAGTTCTTC. This gives the protein CASSLVTSAEQFF.

The rearrangement joins TRBV7-2 to TRBJ2-7; possible D gene TRBD2, 6 bases. CDR3 length: 15 residues. V was trimmed by 8 bases and J by 5 bases, leaving 22 bases between them. Germline CDR1 is SGHTA and CDR2 is FQGNSA. As DNA, the CDR3 is TGTGCCAGCGCTCCGAGCGGGCCCCTTCGGAACGAGCAGTACTTC. It translates to CASAPSGPLRNEQYF.

This clone was found once. The rearrangement links TRBV28 to TRBJ2-1; D is unclear. The length of the CDR3 is 14 residues. Germline V gene sequence: CDR1 MDHEN, CDR2 SYDVKM. Trimming cost V 6 bases and J 1 base, with 10 bases left between them. CDR3 in DNA: TGTGCCAGCAGGGAACTACAATCCTACAATGAGCAGTTCTTC. Amino acids: CASRELQSYNEQFF.

For this clone: An end of the junction does not agree with germline; a read error may underlie this. The V and J genes are TRBV7-7 and TRBJ2-5; TRBD2 agrees at 12 bases. Germline-derived CDR1 and CDR2 are SSHAT and FNYEAQ (reference sequence). The CDR3 covers 15 residues. The CDR3 spells CASSPTSGSGETQYF. The CDR3 nucleotides read TGTGCTAGCAGCCCGACTAGCGGGAGTGGCGAGACCCAGTACTTC.

This chain connects TRBV28 to TRBJ1-5; the D gene is possibly TRBD1 (5 bases). The CDR3 loop spans 16 amino acids. Deletions cut 5 bases from V and 0 bases from J, with 14 bases between. CDR1 is MDHEN and CDR2 is SYDVKM in the germline V gene. The CDR3 nucleotides read TGTGCCAGCAGTACCCCCCGGGGGTATAGCAATCAGCCCCAGCATTTT. This encodes CASSTPRGYSNQPQHF.

The rearrangement uses TRBV14 and TRBJ2-7, with a weak D call TRBD2 (6 bases). The germline V gene encodes CDR1 SGHDN and CDR2 FVKESK. The CDR3 is 10 amino acids. V was cut by 6 bases and J by 7 bases, with 7 bases left in between. The CDR3 reads CASRSGEQYF. The CDR3 DNA is TGTGCCAGCAGAAGCGGGGAGCAGTACTTC.

This chain links TRBV5-6 with TRBJ1-5, with D maybe TRBD1 (5 bases). CDR3 length equals 16 residues. Trimming took 0 bases from V and 0 from J, leaving 10 bases between them. CDR1 and CDR2 (germline): SGHDT, YYEEEE. CDR3 nucleotides: TGTGCCAGCAGCTTGGACGGCAGGGCTAGCAATCAGCCCCAGCATTTT. Translation: CASSLDGRASNQPQHF.

CDR3 amino acids: CASSTDRAPEAFF. The CDR3 DNA is TGTGCCAGCAGCACCGACAGGGCGCCTGAAGCTTTCTTT. The rearrangement links TRBV5-4 to TRBJ1-1; 7 bases are a match to TRBD1. V lost 4 bases and J lost 6; bases outside the gene matches: 6. Germline V gene sequence: CDR1 SGHNT, CDR2 YYREEE (reference sequence). The CDR3 covers 13 residues. Full variable domain (outside the CDR3, taken from reference TRBV5-4 and TRBJ1-1): ETGVTQSPTHLIKTRGQQVTLRCSSQSGHNTVSWYQQALGQGPQFIFQYYREEENGRGNFPPRFSGLQFPNYSSELNVNALELDDSALYLCASSTDRAPEAFFGQGTRLTVV.

V gene TRBV28 combines with J gene TRBJ1-1, with D possibly TRBD1 on 5 matching bases. The CDR3 covers 17 residues. Germline assignment: CDR1 MDHEN and CDR2 SYDVKM. Trimming shortened V by 3 bases and J by 4 bases, and 21 bases separated the two germline ends. The CDR3 bases are TGTGCCAGCAGTTTTTCGGGGGGAGGAAGTGAACGCACTGAAGCTTTCTTT. Its protein is CASSFSGGGSERTEAFF.

V and J are TRBV28 and TRBJ1-2; 7 positions agree with TRBD1. Looked up from germline, CDR1 is MDHEN and CDR2 is SYDVKM. The length of the CDR3 is 15 residues. With V trimmed by 6 bases and J by 3 bases, 10 bases remained unmatched. The DNA of the CDR3 is TGTGCCAGCAGCCACCGGGACAGTAGAGACTATGGCTACACCTTC. Protein sequence: CASSHRDSRDYGYTF.

The chain combines TRBV7-9 with TRBJ2-1, with a possible D match to TRBD2 (5 bases). Trimming stripped 2 bases from V and 7 bases from J, with 24 bases between. The CDR3 spans 18 residues. Germline V gives CDR1 SEHNR, CDR2 FQNEAQ (reference sequence). CDR3 bases: TGTGCCAGCAGCTTAATTGGGATGGTGTGGGAGTTGGGGAATGAGCAGTTCTTC. Protein product: CASSLIGMVWELGNEQFF.

The gene calls are TRBV10-1 and TRBJ2-2; D not certain. Germline V lookup: CDR1 WNHNN, CDR2 SYGVQD (reference sequence). Trimming shortened V by 4 bases and J by 5 bases, and 29 bases separated the two germline ends. CDR3 length: 20 residues. The CDR3 region has the DNA TGCGCCAGCAGTGTCCCTCTCTGGCCCGTCTTATGGTTCTTTACCGGGGAGCTGTTTTTT. Translating gives CASSVPLWPVLWFFTGELFF.

The V gene is TRBV28, the J gene TRBJ2-7, with TRBD2 matching 11 bases. Germline V gives CDR1 MDHEN, CDR2 SYDVKM. The CDR3 has 15 residues. V dropped 5 bases and J dropped 2; count of bases not matched to a gene: 5. CDR3 bases: TGTGCCAGCAGTCTAGCGGGAGGCCCAGCCTACGAGCAGTACTTC. Translating gives CASSLAGGPAYEQYF.